Listed below are T cell receptor beta chains from one sample, sequenced in a study of blood T cell repertoires in COVID-19. TCRdb keeps only in-frame clones here, not all; method: immunoSEQ multiplex PCR. Of some 100,000 clones detected, less than 90% appear once; the ten largest clones hold about 20%. What was sequenced was peripheral blood. The receptors originated from a woman aged 60-75 years with acute or convalescent COVID-19. The CDR3 runs from the conserved cysteine through the conserved F or W. The D gene is left open where the match is weak. Part of the rows lack a size; the others show once, few, many or a class for expanded clones.

J: TRBJ2-2
V: TRBV3-1/TRBV3-2
size: .
D: .
CDR3: CASNRGTLYTGELFF
DNA: TGTGCCAGCAACCGGGGAACCCTTTACACCGGGGAGCTGTTTTTT

J: TRBJ2-3
V: TRBV6-1
size: .
D: .
CDR3: CASSERGYLTDTQYF
DNA: TGTGCCAGCAGTGAAAGGGGCTATCTAACAGATACGCAGTATTTT

J: TRBJ1-6
V: TRBV19
size: .
D: .
CDR3: CASSIAPPRGGYRSPLHF
DNA: TGTGCCAGTAGTATAGCCCCTCCTCGTGGGGGCTATCGATCACCCCTCCACTTT

J: TRBJ1-6
V: TRBV27
size: .
D: .
CDR3: CASRPRQDGNPKRNSPLHF
DNA: TGTGCCAGCAGACCCCGACAGGACGGGAATCCGAAACGGAATTCACCCCTCCACTTT

J: TRBJ2-7
V: TRBV2
size: .
D: .
CDR3: CASSTDGGHEQYF
DNA: TGTGCCAGCAGTACGGACGGGGGTCACGAGCAGTACTTC

J: TRBJ1-4
V: TRBV30
size: few
D: .
CDR3: CAWTGAGEKLFF
DNA: TGTGCCTGGACTGGAGCTGGAGAAAAACTGTTTTTT

J: TRBJ2-5
V: TRBV5-1
size: .
D: TRBD2
CDR3: CASSTGLPAGVETQYF
DNA: TGCGCCAGCAGCACCGGACTGCCAGCGGGGGTGGAGACCCAGTACTTC

J: TRBJ1-4
V: TRBV28
size: .
D: .
CDR3: CASSSTAFNEKLFF
DNA: TGTGCCAGCAGTTCGACAGCTTTTAATGAAAAACTGTTTTTT

J: TRBJ1-5
V: TRBV30
size: .
D: TRBD1
CDR3: CAWSKRTGSNQPQHF
DNA: TGTGCCTGGTCAAAAAGGACAGGTAGCAATCAGCCCCAGCATTTT

J: TRBJ2-1
V: TRBV13
size: .
D: TRBD2
CDR3: CASSPKTSLHNEQFF
DNA: TGTGCCAGCAGCCCTAAGACTAGCCTACACAATGAGCAGTTCTTC

J: TRBJ1-1
V: TRBV2
size: .
D: .
CDR3: CASGGDIPVVTEAFF
DNA: TGTGCCAGCGGGGGGGACATCCCCGTGGTCACTGAAGCTTTCTTT

J: TRBJ1-6
V: TRBV6-5
size: .
D: TRBD1
CDR3: CASSHQGQDNSPLHF
DNA: TGTGCCAGCAGCCACCAGGGACAGGATAATTCACCCCTCCACTTT

J: TRBJ1-2
V: TRBV15
size: once
D: .
CDR3: CATSGDRIFGYTF
DNA: TGTGCCACCAGCGGAGACAGAATCTTTGGCTACACCTTC

J: TRBJ1-2
V: TRBV10-3
size: .
D: TRBD1
CDR3: CAISESRQGGYGYTF
DNA: TGTGCCATCAGTGAGTCCAGACAGGGGGGCTATGGCTACACCTTC

J: TRBJ2-6
V: TRBV4-1
size: .
D: .
CDR3: CASSQDTGTGANVLTF
DNA: TGCGCCAGCAGCCAGGATACAGGGACTGGGGCCAACGTCCTGACTTTC

J: TRBJ1-1
V: TRBV28
size: .
D: .
CDR3: CASSLGQGYTEAFF
DNA: TGTGCCAGCAGTTTAGGGCAGGGTTATACTGAAGCTTTCTTT

J: TRBJ1-4
V: TRBV5-1
size: .
D: TRBD1
CDR3: CASSLGDSTNEKLFF
DNA: TGCGCCAGCAGCTTGGGGGACAGCACTAATGAAAAACTGTTTTTT

J: TRBJ1-6
V: TRBV5-4
size: .
D: .
CDR3: CASSSGLRSNSPLHF
DNA: TGTGCCAGCAGCTCCGGTCTGCGTTCTAATTCACCCCTCCACTTT

J: TRBJ2-2
V: TRBV28
size: .
D: TRBD1
CDR3: CASRRQGDTGELFF
DNA: TGTGCCAGCCGGAGACAGGGGGACACCGGGGAGCTGTTTTTT

J: TRBJ2-1
V: TRBV7-3
size: .
D: TRBD2
CDR3: CASRNGLAGRNEQFF
DNA: TGTGCCAGCAGAAACGGACTAGCGGGACGAAATGAGCAGTTCTTC

J: TRBJ2-7
V: TRBV27
size: few
D: .
CDR3: CASSLSPSYEQYF
DNA: TGTGCCAGCAGTTTATCCCCGTCCTACGAGCAGTACTTC

J: TRBJ1-3
V: TRBV4-1
size: .
D: .
CDR3: CASSQGLGRGSTGNTIYF
DNA: TGCGCCAGCAGCCAAGGGTTAGGAAGGGGTTCTACTGGAAACACCATATATTTT

J: TRBJ1-5
V: TRBV30
size: .
D: TRBD1
CDR3: CAWSSPRQGMLHF
DNA: TGTGCCTGGAGTTCCCCACGACAGGGGATGTTGCATTTT

J: TRBJ2-3
V: TRBV13
size: once
D: TRBD1
CDR3: CASSPDREDQSTQYF
DNA: TGTGCCAGCAGCCCGGACAGGGAGGACCAGTCGACGCAGTATTTT

J: TRBJ2-5
V: TRBV7-2
size: .
D: TRBD2
CDR3: CASSFIGWLAGDQETQYF
DNA: TGTGCCAGCAGCTTCATAGGGTGGCTAGCGGGGGACCAAGAGACCCAGTACTTC

J: TRBJ2-7
V: TRBV5-1
size: .
D: .
CDR3: CASSPSGSASYEQYF
DNA: TGCGCCAGCAGCCCGTCGGGTAGCGCGTCCTACGAGCAGTACTTC

J: TRBJ2-7
V: TRBV11-2
size: .
D: .
CDR3: CASSSSRVEQYF
DNA: TGTGCCAGCAGCTCCTCCCGGGTGGAGCAGTACTTC

J: TRBJ1-1
V: TRBV10-3
size: .
D: .
CDR3: CAIGQGKMNTEAFF
DNA: TGTGCCATCGGGCAGGGGAAAATGAACACTGAAGCTTTCTTT

J: TRBJ1-5
V: TRBV28
size: once
D: .
CDR3: CASSPGDQPQHF
DNA: TGTGCCAGCAGCCCGGGGGATCAGCCCCAGCATTTT

J: TRBJ2-1
V: TRBV9
size: .
D: TRBD2
CDR3: CASSVSGGTYNEQFF
DNA: TGTGCCAGCAGCGTGAGCGGGGGTACCTACAATGAGCAGTTCTTC

J: TRBJ1-6
V: TRBV7-9
size: .
D: TRBD1
CDR3: CASSPLRGLSF
DNA: TGTGCCAGCAGCCCGCTCAGGGGGCTTTCTTTT

J: TRBJ1-1
V: TRBV6-5
size: .
D: .
CDR3: CASTSDGYTEAFF
DNA: TGTGCCAGCACGAGCGACGGCTACACTGAAGCTTTCTTT

J: TRBJ1-1
V: TRBV18
size: .
D: TRBD1
CDR3: CASSTGGDLRAFF
DNA: TGTGCCAGCTCCACAGGGGGCGATTTGCGTGCTTTCTTT

J: TRBJ2-7
V: TRBV28
size: once
D: .
CDR3: CASSLDVRPGYEQYF
DNA: TGTGCCAGCAGTTTAGATGTGCGCCCCGGCTACGAGCAGTACTTC